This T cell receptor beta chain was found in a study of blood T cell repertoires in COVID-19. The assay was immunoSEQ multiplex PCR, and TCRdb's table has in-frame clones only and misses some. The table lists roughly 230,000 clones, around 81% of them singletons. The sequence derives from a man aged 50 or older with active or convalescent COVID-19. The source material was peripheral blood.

The CDR3 sequence: CASSATGTGFYEQYF. The CDR3 nucleotides are TGTGCCAGCAGCGCCACCGGGACAGGATTCTACGAGCAGTACTTC. The V and J genes are TRBV5-6 and TRBJ2-7; 8 bases match TRBD1. The CDR3 covers 15 residues. Germline assignment: CDR1 SGHDT and CDR2 YYEEEE. The trim removed 4 bases at V and 3 bases at J, leaving 9 bases unmatched.